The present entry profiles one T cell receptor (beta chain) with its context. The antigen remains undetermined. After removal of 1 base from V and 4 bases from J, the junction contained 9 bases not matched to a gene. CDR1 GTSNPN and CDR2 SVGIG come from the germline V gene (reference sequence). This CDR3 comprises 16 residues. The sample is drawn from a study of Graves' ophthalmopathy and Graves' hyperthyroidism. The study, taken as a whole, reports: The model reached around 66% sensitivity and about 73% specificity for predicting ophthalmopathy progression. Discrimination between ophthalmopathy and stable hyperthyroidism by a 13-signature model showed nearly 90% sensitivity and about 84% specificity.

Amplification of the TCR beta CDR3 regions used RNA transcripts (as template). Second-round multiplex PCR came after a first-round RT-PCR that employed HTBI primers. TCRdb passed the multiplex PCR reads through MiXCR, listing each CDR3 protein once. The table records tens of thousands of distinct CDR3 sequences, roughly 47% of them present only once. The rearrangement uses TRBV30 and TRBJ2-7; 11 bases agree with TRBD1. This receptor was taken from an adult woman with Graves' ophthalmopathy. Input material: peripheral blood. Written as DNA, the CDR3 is TGTGCCTGGAGTGCTCAATGGACAGGGGGCCGGTACGAGCAGTACTTC. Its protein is CAWSAQWTGGRYEQYF.